The sequence of this TCR beta chain was determined in a study of T cells in Graves' hyperthyroidism and ophthalmopathy. Overall study findings and caveats: Most expanded thyroid clonotypes above 0.001 also appeared in blood. By a 13 V-J model, ophthalmopathy was set apart from stable hyperthyroidism. The model identified upcoming ophthalmopathy a median about 6.5 months ahead of onset.

Fresh peripheral blood, around 9.2 ml of it, supplied the PBMCs. Amplification targeted TCR beta CDR3 regions from RNA transcripts. The HTBI primer set was used in a first-round RT-PCR of the TCR CDR3. Each CDR3 protein is one row after TCRdb ran MiXCR on the multiplex PCR reads. The sample carries about 180,000 distinct CDR3 sequences, roughly 10% recorded once. This clonotype showed up many times. Its antigen is not identified. This TCR derives from a woman aged 18-29 years with Graves' hyperthyroidism that later progressed to Graves' ophthalmopathy. The source material was blood.

Here the CDR3 reads CSARDRLAGALFF. In DNA form, the CDR3 reads TGCAGTGCTAGAGATCGACTAGCGGGGGCCCTGTTTTTT. The chain recombines TRBV20-1 with TRBJ2-2; TRBD2 aligns across 12 bases. This CDR3 has 13 amino acids. V lost 0 bases and J lost 14; bases outside the gene matches: 4. CDR1 and CDR2 from the germline V gene are DFQATT and SNEGSKA (reference sequence).